A selection of T cell receptor beta chains follows, all from one sample in a study of T cells in Graves' hyperthyroidism and ophthalmopathy. Each CDR3 protein is one row after TCRdb ran MiXCR on the multiplex PCR reads. The sample holds hundreds of thousands of distinct CDR3 sequences; about 17% are singletons and the top ten take 15% to 20%. The sequencing input was blood. Receptor source: a woman aged 45 to 65 with Graves' hyperthyroidism that later progressed to Graves' ophthalmopathy. The CDR3 runs from the conserved cysteine through the conserved F or W. D genes are given only for firm matches. Some rows mark clone size as missing; the rest say once, few, many or name a class of expanded clone.

TRBJ2-7 TRBV6-2/TRBV6-3 - - CASSRGGPLGQYF TGTGCCAGCAGCCGCGGGGGCCCCCTTGGGCAGTACTTC
TRBJ2-2 TRBV12-3/TRBV12-4 many - CASSQGASGDTGELFF TGTGCCAGCAGTCAGGGGGCTAGCGGGGACACCGGGGAGCTGTTTTTT
TRBJ1-1 TRBV6-1 - TRBD1 CASRTDREIPEAFF TGTGCCAGCAGGACGGACAGGGAAATCCCTGAAGCTTTCTTT
TRBJ2-5 TRBV6-2/TRBV6-3 few - CASSFLRGTQETQYF TGTGCCAGCAGTTTTCTGCGGGGAACCCAAGAGACCCAGTACTTC
TRBJ1-2 TRBV20-1 - - CSAEWGVYGYTF TGCAGTGCAGAGTGGGGGGTCTATGGCTACACCTTC
TRBJ1-4 TRBV20-1 - - CSALDSLNEKLFF TGCAGTGCCCTGGACAGTCTGAATGAAAAACTGTTTTTT
TRBJ1-2 TRBV6-1 many TRBD1 CASSDVSGGYGYTF TGTGCCAGCAGTGATGTCTCAGGGGGTTATGGCTACACCTTC
TRBJ2-1 TRBV9 - TRBD2 CASSVAPDGGDYNEQFF TGTGCCAGCAGCGTAGCCCCTGACGGGGGGGACTACAATGAGCAGTTCTTC
TRBJ1-2 TRBV10-3 - - CAISDGVWGYTF TGTGCCATCAGTGACGGGGTTTGGGGCTACACCTTC
TRBJ2-1 TRBV12-3/TRBV12-4 few - CASSSTLGEQFF TGTGCCAGCAGCTCCACATTGGGTGAGCAGTTCTTC
TRBJ1-2 TRBV20-1 many - CSARTPQGNYGYTF TGCAGTGCTAGAACTCCACAGGGAAACTATGGCTACACCTTC
TRBJ2-3 TRBV6-1 - - CASSYAVTSTDTQYF TGTGCCAGCAGTTACGCGGTCACGAGCACAGATACGCAGTATTTT
TRBJ2-1 TRBV20-1 few TRBD2 CSARGPTSGGNNEQFF TGCAGTGCTAGAGGCCCGACTAGCGGGGGCAACAATGAGCAGTTCTTC
TRBJ1-1 TRBV7-9 few - CASSLDSPADTEAFF TGTGCCAGCAGCTTGGACAGCCCAGCAGACACTGAAGCTTTCTTT
TRBJ2-3 TRBV5-6 - TRBD1 CASSLPGQGAADTQYF TGTGCCAGCAGCTTGCCGGGACAGGGGGCGGCAGATACGCAGTATTTT
TRBJ1-4 TRBV7-6 few - CASSLDPGPNEKLFF TGTGCCAGCAGCTTAGATCCGGGACCGAATGAAAAACTGTTTTTT
TRBJ2-6 TRBV11-2 - TRBD1 CASSLWTGAGGANVLTF TGTGCCAGCAGCTTATGGACAGGGGCAGGGGGGGCCAACGTCCTGACTTTC
TRBJ2-2 TRBV5-1 - TRBD1 CASSNGQGIAGELFF TGCGCCAGCAGCAACGGACAGGGTATTGCCGGGGAGCTGTTTTTT
TRBJ1-2 TRBV30 many - CAWNRDTFNYGYTF TGTGCCTGGAACCGGGACACCTTTAACTATGGCTACACCTTC
TRBJ1-2 TRBV5-1 - - CASSLEFISQAAGGYTF TGCGCCAGCAGCTTGGAGTTTATATCGCAGGCGGCCGGGGGCTACACCTTC
TRBJ2-1 TRBV20-1 - TRBD1 CSARGQGPYNEQFF TGCAGTGCTAGAGGACAGGGGCCCTACAATGAGCAGTTCTTC
TRBJ2-1 TRBV7-9 few TRBD2 CASSPRLAPYNEQFF TGTGCCAGCAGCCCCCGACTAGCGCCGTACAATGAGCAGTTCTTC
TRBJ2-5 TRBV3-1 many - CASSRPNEETQYF TGTGCCAGCAGCCGGCCCAATGAGGAGACCCAGTACTTC
TRBJ1-2 TRBV6-1 few TRBD1 CASSPLGTGGPGGGYTF TGTGCCAGCAGTCCACTAGGGACAGGGGGCCCTGGAGGAGGCTACACCTTC
TRBJ2-5 TRBV30 - - CAWSVFRGLPRETQYF TGTGCCTGGAGTGTATTCAGGGGACTGCCGCGAGAGACCCAGTACTTC
TRBJ1-2 TRBV11-2 many TRBD1 CASSLTGLGYGYTF TGTGCCAGCAGCTTGACAGGGTTAGGCTATGGCTACACCTTC
TRBJ1-1 TRBV7-2 - - CANSLGENTEAFF TGTGCCAACAGCTTGGGGGAAAACACTGAAGCTTTCTTT
TRBJ1-2 TRBV27 - - CASSPETGGSWNGYTF TGTGCCAGCTCACCCGAGACGGGGGGGAGTTGGAATGGCTACACCTTC
TRBJ1-4 TRBV5-1 - TRBD1 CASSLETGTGRIRRTELFF TGCGCCAGCAGCTTAGAAACCGGGACAGGAAGGATTAGAAGGACGGAACTGTTTTTT
TRBJ2-5 TRBV24-1 - - CATSDSRLVGQETQYF TGTGCCACCAGTGACTCTCGACTAGTAGGGCAAGAGACCCAGTACTTC
TRBJ2-7 TRBV6-1 - - CASSGYRGRYEQYF TGTGCCAGCAGTGGATACCGGGGTAGATACGAGCAGTACTTC
TRBJ1-6 TRBV3-1 many TRBD1 CASSLPRQGTHSPLHF TGTGCCAGCAGCCTTCCTCGACAGGGAACTCATTCACCCCTCCACTTT
TRBJ2-1 TRBV20-1 - - CSASGHSSSYNEQFF TGCAGTGCTTCGGGACACAGCAGCTCCTACAATGAGCAGTTCTTC
TRBJ2-2 TRBV11-2 many - CASSYQGDTGELFF TGTGCCAGCAGCTATCAGGGAGACACCGGGGAGCTGTTTTTT
TRBJ2-3 TRBV30 many TRBD1 CAWRDRGTDTQYF TGTGCCTGGAGGGACAGGGGCACAGATACGCAGTATTTT
TRBJ1-1 TRBV10-3 few - CAISEPAYGTEAFF TGTGCCATCAGTGAGCCGGCATATGGGACTGAAGCTTTCTTT
TRBJ2-2 TRBV29-1 - - CSVRQTENTGELFF TGCAGCGTTAGGCAAACAGAAAACACCGGGGAGCTGTTTTTT
TRBJ1-2 TRBV19 - - CASSIVPVPRIGYTF TGTGCCAGTAGTATAGTCCCGGTCCCAAGGATTGGCTACACCTTC
TRBJ2-1 TRBV20-1 many TRBD1 CSATPPDRESYNEQFF TGCAGTGCCACACCGCCCGACAGGGAGTCCTACAATGAGCAGTTCTTC
TRBJ1-2 TRBV5-6 few TRBD1 CASARTGQNYGYTF TGTGCCAGCGCGCGGACAGGGCAAAACTATGGCTACACCTTC
TRBJ1-2 TRBV2 many - CASNRRGVANYGYTF TGTGCCAGCAATAGAAGAGGGGTCGCTAACTATGGCTACACCTTC
TRBJ1-2 TRBV6-6 - - CASSYLGEGGYTF TGTGCCAGCAGTTACTTGGGTGAGGGTGGCTACACCTTC
TRBJ1-2 TRBV3-1 many - CASSQHPRGYTF TGTGCCAGCAGCCAACACCCTCGTGGCTACACCTTC
TRBJ2-5 TRBV20-1 few TRBD2 CSALPGLAGGPETQYF TGCAGTGCTCTCCCGGGACTAGCGGGGGGGCCAGAGACCCAGTACTTC
TRBJ1-5 TRBV6-1 many - CASSSRPKQPQHF TGTGCCAGCAGTTCTCGTCCGAAGCAGCCCCAGCATTTT
TRBJ1-1 TRBV14 - - CASSPYGSTWTEAFF TGTGCCAGCAGCCCTTACGGTAGTACGTGGACTGAAGCTTTCTTT
TRBJ2-7 TRBV2 many - CASSDARTSYEQYF TGTGCCAGCAGTGATGCCAGGACCTCCTACGAGCAGTACTTC
TRBJ2-1 TRBV6-1 many - CASIGGGPPNEQFF TGTGCCAGCATAGGAGGGGGCCCCCCCAATGAGCAGTTCTTC
TRBJ2-5 TRBV6-5 - - CASSYSGTPQETQYF TGTGCCAGCAGTTACTCAGGGACTCCACAAGAGACCCAGTACTTC
TRBJ1-1 TRBV9 many - CASSVLEAEAFF TGTGCCAGCAGCGTACTGGAGGCAGAAGCTTTCTTT
TRBJ2-6 TRBV2 few - CATYRPGPSSGANVLTF TGTGCCACCTACCGCCCGGGGCCAAGCTCTGGGGCCAACGTCCTGACTTTC
TRBJ2-7 TRBV4-1 few - CASSQEEAGVWEQYF TGCGCCAGCAGCCAAGAAGAGGCAGGGGTATGGGAGCAGTACTTC
TRBJ2-2 TRBV7-2 many TRBD2 CASSKTSGGVPGELFF TGTGCCAGCAGCAAAACTAGCGGGGGGGTTCCCGGGGAGCTGTTTTTT
TRBJ1-2 TRBV30 - - CAWMGSARVYGYTF TGTGCCTGGATGGGAAGTGCTCGGGTATATGGCTACACCTTC
TRBJ1-1 TRBV20-1 - - CSARTDSLNTEAFF TGCAGTGCTCGGACGGACAGCCTGAACACTGAAGCTTTCTTT